The entry below gives a single T cell receptor (beta chain) sequence along with its context. Its matching antigen is unknown. This sample is part of a study of monozygotic twins with inflammatory bowel disease. The CDR3 has 17 amino acids. Germline lookup yields CDR1 ENHRY and CDR2 SYGVKD. During cDNA synthesis, UMIs that each contained a 6-nucleotide sample barcode were added by means of template switching. Reanalyzing the 5' RACE reads, TCRdb keeps one entry per CDR3 protein, without DNA. This sample contains roughly 320,000 distinct CDR3 sequences. Whole blood served as the source of total RNA, and no T cell sorting took place. Study-level points and caveats: Distinct T cell subtypes could not be told apart.

The TCR sequence derives from a human donor with ulcerative colitis or Crohn's disease, or a healthy co-twin of an affected twin (not recorded which). Sequenced input: blood. The chain is built from TRBV10-3 and TRBJ2-5; the TCRdb D gene call, TRBD1, has no DNA to confirm it. The CDR3 sequence: CAISDPSSGSGGETQYF.